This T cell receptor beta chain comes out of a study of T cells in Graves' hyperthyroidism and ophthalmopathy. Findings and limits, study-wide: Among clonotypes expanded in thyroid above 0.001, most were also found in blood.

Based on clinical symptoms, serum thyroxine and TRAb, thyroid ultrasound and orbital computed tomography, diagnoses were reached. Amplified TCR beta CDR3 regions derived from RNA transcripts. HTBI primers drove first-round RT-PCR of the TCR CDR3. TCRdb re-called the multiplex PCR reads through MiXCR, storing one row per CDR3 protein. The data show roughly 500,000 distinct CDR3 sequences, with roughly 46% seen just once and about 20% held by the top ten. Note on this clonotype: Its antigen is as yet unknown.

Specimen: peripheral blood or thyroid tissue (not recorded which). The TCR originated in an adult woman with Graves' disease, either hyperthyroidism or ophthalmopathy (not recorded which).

The CDR3 nucleotides read TGTGCCAGCAGCTTACGCTCCGACCAGGGTTGGACTGAAGCTTTCTTT. It is translated as CASSLRSDQGWTEAFF. The chain recombines TRBV11-1 with TRBJ1-1; perhaps TRBD1 as D (5 bases). The CDR3 runs to 16 residues. V gave up 2 bases and J gave up 5 bases, with 18 bases separating them. Germline V gene lookup returns CDR1 SGHAT and CDR2 FQDESV (reference sequence). The full variable domain, in which reference TRBV11-1 and TRBJ1-1 provide the parts outside the CDR3, is EAEVAQSPRYKITEKSQAVAFWCDPISGHATLYWYRQILGQGPELLVQFQDESVVDDSQLPKDRFSAERLKGVDSTLKIQPAELGDSAMYLCASSLRSDQGWTEAFFGQGTRLTVV.